This is a list of T cell receptor beta chains from one sample in a study of shared clonotypes between healthy human individuals. Only in-frame clones appear in the TCRdb table, and some are missing; sequencing was by immunoSEQ multiplex PCR. Of under 1,100,000 clones in the sample, more than 75% were seen once. Sequenced material: memory CD4+ T cells from PBMCs. The receptors stem from a man aged 18-30 years in good health. Some clones in this sample may be carry-over from other donors' samples. CDR3s include the opening cysteine and the closing phenylalanine or tryptophan. Fields, in order: J gene, D gene, clone size, V gene, CDR3 protein, CDR3 DNA. D genes are given only for firm matches. Not all rows give a size; the values are once, few, many and, for expanded clones, a class.

J: TRBJ2-1; D: .; size: .; V: TRBV28; CDR3: CASSLGLITYNEQFF; DNA: TGTGCCAGCAGTTTAGGACTTATCACCTACAATGAGCAGTTCTTC
J: TRBJ2-5; D: .; size: .; V: TRBV27; CDR3: CASSWDRRGTQYF; DNA: TGTGCCAGCAGTTGGGACCGAAGGGGGACCCAGTACTTC
J: TRBJ2-7; D: .; size: .; V: TRBV28; CDR3: CASSFGGSNSYEQYF; DNA: TGTGCCAGCAGTTTTGGGGGGTCAAACTCCTACGAGCAGTACTTC
J: TRBJ2-7; D: .; size: .; V: TRBV21-1; CDR3: CASSNSDGYYSYEQYF; DNA: TGTGCCAGCAGCAATAGTGACGGCTACTACTCCTACGAGCAGTACTTC
J: TRBJ2-3; D: TRBD1; size: once; V: TRBV12-5; CDR3: CASGLVLGQGAADTQYF; DNA: TGTGCTAGTGGTTTGGTACTAGGACAGGGGGCCGCAGATACGCAGTATTTT
J: TRBJ2-3; D: .; size: .; V: TRBV5-6; CDR3: CATTRGPRGTDTQYF; DNA: TGTGCCACGACTCGGGGGCCCCGTGGCACAGATACGCAGTATTTT
J: TRBJ2-6; D: .; size: .; V: TRBV5-8; CDR3: CASSLKKGTGANVLTF; DNA: TGTGCCAGCAGCTTGAAGAAGGGGACTGGGGCCAACGTCCTGACTTTC
J: TRBJ2-6; D: .; size: .; V: TRBV2; CDR3: CASSGEGANVLTF; DNA: TGTGCCAGTTCGGGGGAAGGGGCCAACGTCCTGACTTTC
J: TRBJ2-3; D: TRBD2; size: .; V: TRBV28; CDR3: CASSLGGVGTDTQYF; DNA: TGTGCCAGCAGTTTAGGGGGGGTGGGCACAGATACGCAGTATTTT
J: TRBJ1-3; D: .; size: .; V: TRBV5-1; CDR3: CASSLAGVSGNTIYF; DNA: TGCGCCAGCAGCTTGGCCGGGGTATCTGGAAACACCATATATTTT
J: TRBJ2-1; D: .; size: .; V: TRBV10-3; CDR3: CAISETLGVNEQFF; DNA: TGTGCCATCAGCGAAACCCTCGGAGTCAATGAGCAGTTCTTC
J: TRBJ1-1; D: .; size: .; V: TRBV9; CDR3: CASSASSNTEAFF; DNA: TGTGCCAGCAGCGCCTCGTCCAACACTGAAGCTTTCTTT
J: TRBJ2-5; D: TRBD1; size: .; V: TRBV28; CDR3: CASSLGTAQETQYF; DNA: TGTGCCAGCAGTTTGGGGACAGCCCAAGAGACCCAGTACTTC
J: TRBJ1-1; D: TRBD1; size: many; V: TRBV7-9; CDR3: CASTLGQGKDTEAFF; DNA: TGTGCCAGCACCTTAGGACAGGGGAAGGACACTGAAGCTTTCTTT
J: TRBJ2-1; D: .; size: .; V: TRBV9; CDR3: CASSVVGASYNEQFF; DNA: TGTGCCAGCAGCGTAGTGGGGGCTAGTTACAATGAGCAGTTCTTC
J: TRBJ2-7; D: .; size: .; V: TRBV29-1; CDR3: CSVGGGGDEQYF; DNA: TGCAGCGTCGGAGGGGGGGGAGACGAGCAGTACTTC
J: TRBJ2-7; D: .; size: few; V: TRBV28; CDR3: CASSWGDRQQYF; DNA: TGTGCCAGCAGTTGGGGCGATCGTCAGCAGTACTTC
J: TRBJ2-3; D: .; size: .; V: TRBV16; CDR3: CASSPLQGRGRAIEDTQYF; DNA: TGTGCCAGCAGCCCCCTACAGGGCCGTGGGAGGGCCATCGAAGATACGCAGTATTTT
J: TRBJ2-7; D: .; size: .; V: TRBV14; CDR3: CASSQDLGRGYEQYF; DNA: TGTGCCAGCAGCCAAGATCTAGGACGAGGGTACGAGCAGTACTTC
J: TRBJ2-1; D: .; size: .; V: TRBV6-5; CDR3: CASSYLVVGFYNEQFF; DNA: TGTGCCAGCAGTTACTTGGTCGTAGGGTTCTACAATGAGCAGTTCTTC
J: TRBJ1-4; D: .; size: .; V: TRBV9; CDR3: CASSKRVGGQTTNEKLFF; DNA: TGTGCCAGCAGCAAACGCGTTGGAGGACAGACAACTAATGAAAAACTGTTTTTT
J: TRBJ1-1; D: TRBD1; size: .; V: TRBV19; CDR3: CASRGTGSGQTEAFF; DNA: TGTGCCAGCCGCGGGACAGGGAGTGGGCAGACTGAAGCTTTCTTT
J: TRBJ2-1; D: .; size: .; V: TRBV29-1; CDR3: CSFDGRWQEDNEQFF; DNA: TGCAGCTTCGACGGTAGGTGGCAAGAGGACAATGAGCAGTTCTTC
J: TRBJ1-4; D: .; size: .; V: TRBV6-5; CDR3: CASSYPDDGLFF; DNA: TGTGCCAGCAGTTACCCCGACGATGGGCTGTTTTTT
J: TRBJ1-1; D: .; size: .; V: TRBV6-1; CDR3: CASSYGLLQNTEAFF; DNA: TGTGCCAGCTCTTACGGACTCCTACAGAACACTGAAGCTTTCTTT
J: TRBJ2-5; D: .; size: .; V: TRBV20-1; CDR3: CSAGPRETQYF; DNA: TGCAGTGCCGGGCCCAGGGAGACCCAGTACTTC
J: TRBJ2-2; D: TRBD2; size: .; V: TRBV27; CDR3: CASSLPSGRGELFF; DNA: TGTGCCAGCAGTTTGCCTAGCGGGCGCGGGGAGCTGTTTTTT
J: TRBJ1-2; D: .; size: .; V: TRBV28; CDR3: CASSLRGYGYTF; DNA: TGTGCCAGCAGTTTGCGGGGCTATGGCTACACCTTC
J: TRBJ1-4; D: TRBD1; size: .; V: TRBV28; CDR3: CASSKRTGGRSEKLFF; DNA: TGTGCCAGCAGTAAAAGGACAGGGGGCCGGTCGGAAAAACTGTTTTTT
J: TRBJ2-7; D: .; size: .; V: TRBV21-1; CDR3: CASSKSVIDLKPEQYF; DNA: TGTGCCAGCAGCAAGTCAGTTATAGACCTAAAGCCAGAGCAGTACTTC
J: TRBJ1-1; D: TRBD1; size: .; V: TRBV11-1; CDR3: CASSFYPPGQGYTEAFF; DNA: TGTGCCAGCAGCTTTTACCCCCCGGGACAGGGGTACACTGAAGCTTTCTTT
J: TRBJ2-5; D: .; size: .; V: TRBV2; CDR3: CASSDTGQETQYF; DNA: TGTGCCAGCAGTGACACAGGACAAGAGACCCAGTACTTC
J: TRBJ1-2; D: TRBD1; size: few; V: TRBV6-6; CDR3: CASSYTGGADGYTF; DNA: TGTGCCAGCAGTTACACAGGGGGGGCGGATGGCTACACCTTC
J: TRBJ2-1; D: .; size: .; V: TRBV6-5; CDR3: CASSGAGNEQFF; DNA: TGTGCCAGCTCCGGGGCAGGCAATGAGCAGTTCTTC
J: TRBJ2-7; D: .; size: few; V: TRBV28; CDR3: CASSPFTGGLYEQYF; DNA: TGTGCCAGCAGCCCTTTTACCGGTGGCCTCTACGAGCAGTACTTC
J: TRBJ1-4; D: TRBD1; size: .; V: TRBV4-1; CDR3: CASSQVRTGDIANEKLFF; DNA: TGCGCCAGCAGCCAAGTGAGGACAGGGGACATCGCTAATGAAAAACTGTTTTTT
J: TRBJ1-2; D: TRBD1; size: .; V: TRBV6-5; CDR3: CASRGGQGAYGYTF; DNA: TGTGCCAGCAGGGGGGGACAGGGGGCATATGGCTACACCTTC
J: TRBJ1-5; D: TRBD1; size: .; V: TRBV2; CDR3: CASRAGGYSNQPQHF; DNA: TGTGCCAGCAGGGCAGGGGGCTATAGCAATCAGCCCCAGCATTTT
J: TRBJ1-2; D: .; size: .; V: TRBV14; CDR3: CASSRKNGGYTF; DNA: TGTGCCAGCAGCCGAAAGAACGGTGGCTACACCTTC
J: TRBJ2-7; D: .; size: .; V: TRBV9; CDR3: CASSPQLDTAYEQYF; DNA: TGTGCCAGCAGCCCCCAATTGGACACCGCCTACGAGCAGTACTTC
J: TRBJ1-1; D: .; size: .; V: TRBV18; CDR3: CASSEGRDTEAFF; DNA: TGTGCCAGTTCGGAGGGGCGTGACACTGAAGCTTTCTTT
J: TRBJ1-5; D: .; size: .; V: TRBV28; CDR3: CASSNSRVQPQHF; DNA: TGTGCCAGCAGTAATAGCAGGGTACAGCCCCAGCATTTT
J: TRBJ1-1; D: .; size: .; V: TRBV4-1; CDR3: CASSQVSGAYTEAFF; DNA: TGCGCCAGCAGCCAAGTCTCGGGGGCCTACACTGAAGCTTTCTTT
J: TRBJ2-3; D: .; size: few; V: TRBV18; CDR3: CASSPDGTDTQYF; DNA: TGTGCCAGCTCACCGGACGGCACAGATACGCAGTATTTT
J: TRBJ2-2; D: .; size: .; V: TRBV7-3; CDR3: CASSQDRSTGELFF; DNA: TGCGCCAGCAGCCAAGATCGTTCGACCGGGGAGCTGTTTTTT
J: TRBJ1-1; D: .; size: once; V: TRBV10-3; CDR3: CAINAGEWTEAFF; DNA: TGTGCCATCAATGCGGGCGAGTGGACTGAAGCTTTCTTT
J: TRBJ2-3; D: .; size: .; V: TRBV7-7; CDR3: CASSTRGRSTDTQYF; DNA: TGTGCCAGCAGCACCAGGGGCCGAAGTACAGATACGCAGTATTTT
J: TRBJ2-3; D: TRBD2; size: .; V: TRBV30; CDR3: CAWSVGGDPADTQYF; DNA: TGTGCCTGGAGTGTCGGGGGGGACCCGGCAGATACGCAGTATTTT
J: TRBJ2-3; D: .; size: once; V: TRBV28; CDR3: CASNEQGPDTQYF; DNA: TGTGCCAGCAACGAGCAGGGACCAGATACGCAGTATTTT
J: TRBJ1-4; D: .; size: .; V: TRBV28; CDR3: CASSLSGLNEKLFF; DNA: TGTGCCAGCAGCCTATCAGGGCTTAATGAAAAACTGTTTTTT
J: TRBJ1-2; D: TRBD1; size: many; V: TRBV29-1; CDR3: CSGTRQGARSGYTF; DNA: TGCAGCGGGACACGACAGGGGGCAAGGTCCGGCTACACCTTC
J: TRBJ1-4; D: .; size: .; V: TRBV6-5; CDR3: CASSRSRGGSEKLFF; DNA: TGTGCCAGCAGCCGGAGTCGGGGGGGTTCTGAAAAACTGTTTTTT
J: TRBJ2-5; D: .; size: .; V: TRBV7-6; CDR3: CASSLGFGETQYF; DNA: TGTGCCAGCAGCTTAGGGTTCGGGGAGACCCAGTACTTC
J: TRBJ2-3; D: .; size: .; V: TRBV7-2; CDR3: CASSLVSYQDTQYF; DNA: TGTGCCAGCAGCTTAGTATCCTACCAGGATACGCAGTATTTT
J: TRBJ1-1; D: TRBD1; size: .; V: TRBV13; CDR3: CASSLPGQGATTEAFF; DNA: TGTGCCAGCAGCCTACCGGGACAGGGGGCTACAACTGAAGCTTTCTTT